This is a list of T cell receptor beta chains from one sample in a study of cytomegalovirus exposure and HLA in healthy donors. The table came from immunoSEQ multiplex PCR; TCRdb's copy has only in-frame clones and leaves some out. The data show 90,000 to 110,000 clones, around nine tenths seen once. Sequences were obtained from PBMCs. The receptors shown here come from a woman younger than 30 in good health and CMV-seronegative. Both conserved end residues are part of each CDR3. The order of the fields is D gene, V gene, clone size, CDR3 length, J gene, CDR3 DNA, CDR3 protein. D genes are given only for firm matches. The listing skips clone size in some rows; elsewhere it reads once, few, many or a size class.

TRBD2	TRBV7-3	-	14	TRBJ2-5	TGTGCCAGCAGCTTATATCAGGGAGGGGAGACCCAGTACTTC	CASSLYQGGETQYF
TRBD1	TRBV4-2	-	18	TRBJ1-4	TGTGCCAGCAGCCAAGTTGGGGACAGCCAGGCAACTAATGAAAAACTGTTTTTT	CASSQVGDSQATNEKLFF
-	TRBV13	-	14	TRBJ2-1	TGTGCCAGCAGCCCATCCGGGGGGCCTAATGAGCAGTTCTTC	CASSPSGGPNEQFF
-	TRBV6-1	-	13	TRBJ2-7	TGTGCCAGCAGAGCTTCGGGGGTCTACGAGCAGTACTTC	CASRASGVYEQYF
-	TRBV4-3	-	18	TRBJ1-5	TGCGCCAGCAGCCACGATAGGGGAACGGGCGTAGGCAATCAGCCCCAGCATTTT	CASSHDRGTGVGNQPQHF
-	TRBV7-2	-	15	TRBJ2-5	TGTGCCAGCAGCTTATTGCCAGGGCTTGTTGAGACCCAGTACTTC	CASSLLPGLVETQYF
-	TRBV5-1	-	14	TRBJ1-4	TGCGCCAGCAGCTTGTTACAGGAGGGGGAAAAACTGTTTTTT	CASSLLQEGEKLFF
-	TRBV29-1	-	12	TRBJ2-3	TGCAGCGCCACTGGAGTCACAGATACGCAGTATTTT	CSATGVTDTQYF
TRBD1	TRBV5-8	-	15	TRBJ1-2	TGTGCCAGCAGCCCGGACAGGGGTCGAGGCTATGGCTACACCTTC	CASSPDRGRGYGYTF
TRBD1	TRBV9	-	14	TRBJ2-7	TGTGCCAGCAGCTTAGGGACAGCATCCTACGAGCAGTACTTC	CASSLGTASYEQYF
-	TRBV7-3	-	11	TRBJ2-5	TGTGCCAGCAGAAATCGAGAGACCCAGTACTTC	CASRNRETQYF
-	TRBV25-1	-	14	TRBJ1-4	TGTGCCAGCAGTGAATGGTCGGGGAATGAAAAACTGTTTTTT	CASSEWSGNEKLFF
-	TRBV27	-	11	TRBJ1-1	TGTGCCAGCCAGCGGAACACTGAAGCTTTCTTT	CASQRNTEAFF
-	TRBV7-2	-	15	TRBJ2-1	TGTGCCAGCAGCTTAGCGGGGGCCATTAGGAATGAGCAGTTCTTC	CASSLAGAIRNEQFF
-	TRBV5-1	-	14	TRBJ1-3	TGCGCCAGCAGCTTATATAGCTCTGGAAACACCATATATTTT	CASSLYSSGNTIYF
TRBD1	TRBV7-2	-	15	TRBJ2-7	TGTGCCAGCAGCTTTCAACAGGGGGCAACCTACGAGCAGTACTTC	CASSFQQGATYEQYF
TRBD1	TRBV30	-	14	TRBJ2-7	TGTGCCTGGAGGGGGACAGTCGATAGCTACGAGCAGTACTTC	CAWRGTVDSYEQYF
-	TRBV9	-	15	TRBJ1-2	TGTGCCAGCACCAACCCCGACAGTAGTGTCTATGGCTACACCTTC	CASTNPDSSVYGYTF
-	TRBV30	-	11	TRBJ1-1	TGTGCCTGGTCGGTGAACACTGAAGCTTTCTTT	CAWSVNTEAFF
-	TRBV29-1	-	14	TRBJ2-3	TGCAGCGCCGTTCCTCAGACTAGCACAGATACGCAGTATTTT	CSAVPQTSTDTQYF
-	TRBV20-1	-	11	TRBJ2-7	TGCAGTGCCTCCCCCCAGGTAGAGCAGTACTTC	CSASPQVEQYF
TRBD1	TRBV9	once	14	TRBJ1-2	TGTGCCAGCAGCGACGGACAGGGCTACTATGGCTACACCTTC	CASSDGQGYYGYTF
TRBD2	TRBV6-6	-	13	TRBJ2-1	TGTGCCAGCCAGCGGGAGCTGGGCAATGAGCAGTTCTTC	CASQRELGNEQFF
TRBD1	TRBV30	few	13	TRBJ1-5	TGTGCCTGGAACAGGGGTCGGGATCAGCCCCAGCATTTT	CAWNRGRDQPQHF
TRBD1	TRBV28	-	18	TRBJ1-5	TGTGCCAGCAGTTTGATAACAGGGGCACAGGCCCCTAATCAGCCCCAGCATTTT	CASSLITGAQAPNQPQHF
-	TRBV11-2	-	15	TRBJ2-7	TGTGCCAGCAGCCCAAGTGCCGGGACAAATTACGAGCAGTACTTC	CASSPSAGTNYEQYF
TRBD2	TRBV9	-	18	TRBJ2-5	TGTGCCAGCAGCGAGCTCCCGGGACTAGCGGGGTCCCAAGAGACCCAGTACTTC	CASSELPGLAGSQETQYF
-	TRBV5-8	-	15	TRBJ2-1	TGTGCCGGAGGGACGGGATCCAGCTCCTACAATGAGCAGTTCTTC	CAGGTGSSSYNEQFF
TRBD1	TRBV11-1	-	14	TRBJ2-7	TGTGCCAGCAGCTTCGACAGGGTCGCCGGCGAGCAGTACTTC	CASSFDRVAGEQYF
-	TRBV4-1	-	15	TRBJ2-7	TGCGCCAGCAGCCAAGAGGGGGGACAGTACTACGAGCAGTACTTC	CASSQEGGQYYEQYF
-	TRBV6-6	-	14	TRBJ1-3	TGTGCCAGCAGTTTAGGAGACTCTGGAAACACCATATATTTT	CASSLGDSGNTIYF
TRBD2	TRBV6-5	-	15	TRBJ2-3	TGTGCCAGCAGTTACGTAGCGGGAGGTGCAGATACGCAGTATTTT	CASSYVAGGADTQYF
-	TRBV30	-	14	TRBJ2-5	TGTGCCTGGATCCCAGATGACGGGTGGGAGACCCAGTACTTC	CAWIPDDGWETQYF
TRBD2	TRBV6-5	-	13	TRBJ2-7	TGTGCCAGCGAATCTAGCGGAACCTACGAGCAGTACTTC	CASESSGTYEQYF
-	TRBV21-1	-	15	TRBJ2-1	TGTGCCAGCAGCAAAGAAGGACAGGGGGATAATGAGCAGTTCTTC	CASSKEGQGDNEQFF
-	TRBV19	-	14	TRBJ2-7	TGTGCCAGTAGTATCGGTCCCCAAACCTACGAGCAGTACTTC	CASSIGPQTYEQYF
TRBD1	TRBV25-1	-	16	TRBJ2-2	TGTGCCAGCAGTGAATGGGGACAGGGTCACACCGGGGAGCTGTTTTTT	CASSEWGQGHTGELFF